The TCR beta chain described here comes from a study of T-cell reconstitution after alpha-beta-depleted transplantation in children. Unique molecular identifiers were incorporated when the TCRbeta library was constructed. TCRdb recomputed calls from the PCR reads with MiXCR, one row per CDR3 protein. The data hold 90,000 to 100,000 distinct CDR3 sequences, with less than 25% observed a single time. This clonotype was counted only a few times. Its antigen is undetermined. Germline CDR1 and CDR2: MGHDK and SYGVNS. CDR3 size: 15 residues. The V gene end was trimmed by 9 bases and the J gene end by 9 bases; junction bases not matched to a gene: 16. Study findings and constraints: Several hundred graft clones that had expanded were reportedly the source of alpha-beta T cells about two months after transplant.

Material: PBMCs, obtained before TCRalphabeta/CD19-depleted stem cell transplant. This clonotype was sampled from a boy aged 2 to 10 with acute lymphoblastic leukemia, due to receive a stem cell transplant. The chain recombines TRBV25-1 with TRBJ2-1; 8 nucleotides agree with TRBD2. CDR3 sequence reads: CASETSGRSRGEQFF. As DNA, the CDR3 is TGTGCCAGTGAGACGAGCGGGAGAAGTCGCGGTGAGCAGTTCTTC. Together with reference TRBV25-1 and TRBJ2-1, the CDR3 gives the full variable domain: EADIYQTPRYLVIGTGKKITLECSQTMGHDKMYWYQQDPGMELHLIHYSYGVNSTEKGDLSSESTVSRIRTEHFPLTLESARPSHTSQYLCASETSGRSRGEQFFGPGTRLTVL.